This T cell receptor beta chain emerged from a study of memory CD4+ T cells and cytomegalovirus serostatus. The CDR3 length is 15 residues. Germline V gene data show CDR1 as SGDLS and CDR2 as YYNGEE. V dropped 0 bases and J dropped 4; count of bases not matched to a gene: 4. Single viable CD3+CD4+CD8-CD45RO+ cells were sorted as the memory CD4+ T cells. Assay used: immunoSEQ multiplex PCR; TCRdb lists only in-frame clones, some missing. The data show just under 95,000 clones, with about 80% seen just once and less than 4.5% held by the top ten. This sequence was found in an adult in good health and CMV-seropositive. The sample comprised memory CD4+ T cells from blood. This chain joins TRBV9 and TRBJ1-5; TRBD1 matches 7 bases. The CDR3 loop is CASSVEGTANQPQHF. The CDR3 nucleotides read TGTGCCAGCAGCGTAGAGGGGACAGCTAATCAGCCCCAGCATTTT.